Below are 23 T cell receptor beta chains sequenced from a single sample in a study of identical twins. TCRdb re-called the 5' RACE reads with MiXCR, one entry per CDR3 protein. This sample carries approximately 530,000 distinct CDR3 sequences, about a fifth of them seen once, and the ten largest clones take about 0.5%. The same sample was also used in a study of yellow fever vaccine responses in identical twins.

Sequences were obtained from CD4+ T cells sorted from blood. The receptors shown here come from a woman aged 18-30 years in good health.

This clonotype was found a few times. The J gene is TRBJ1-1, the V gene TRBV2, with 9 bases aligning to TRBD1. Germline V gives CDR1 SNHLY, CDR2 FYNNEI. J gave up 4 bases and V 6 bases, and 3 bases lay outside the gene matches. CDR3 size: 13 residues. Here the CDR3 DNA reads TGTGCCAGCAGGGGGACAGGGAGCACTGAAGCTTTCTTT. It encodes CASRGTGSTEAFF.

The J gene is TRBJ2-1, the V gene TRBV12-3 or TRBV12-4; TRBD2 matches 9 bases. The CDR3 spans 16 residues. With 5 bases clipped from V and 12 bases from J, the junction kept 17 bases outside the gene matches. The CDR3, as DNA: TGTGCCAGCAGTAACTCGGGACTAGCAGTCTTGAAGGGGCAGTTCTTC. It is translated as CASSNSGLAVLKGQFF.

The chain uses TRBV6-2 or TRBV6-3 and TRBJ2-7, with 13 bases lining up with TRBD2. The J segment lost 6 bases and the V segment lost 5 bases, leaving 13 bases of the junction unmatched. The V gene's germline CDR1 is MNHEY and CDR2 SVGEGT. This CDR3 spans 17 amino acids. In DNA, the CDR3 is TGTGCCAGCAGTCCCGACTCTCCGGGACTAGCGGGGTTCGAGCAGTACGTC. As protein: CASSPDSPGLAGFEQYV.

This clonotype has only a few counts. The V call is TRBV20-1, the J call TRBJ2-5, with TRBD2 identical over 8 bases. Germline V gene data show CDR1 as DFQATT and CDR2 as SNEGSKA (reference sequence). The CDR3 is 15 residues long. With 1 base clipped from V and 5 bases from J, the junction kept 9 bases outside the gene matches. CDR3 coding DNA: TGCAGTGCTAGAGGACCGGGACTAGGGGGTGAGACCCAGTACTTC. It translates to CSARGPGLGGETQYF.

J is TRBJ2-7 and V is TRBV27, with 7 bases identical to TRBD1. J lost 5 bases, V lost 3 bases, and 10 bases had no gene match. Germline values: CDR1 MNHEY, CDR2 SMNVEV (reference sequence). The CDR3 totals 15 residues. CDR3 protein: CASSLGNRGSDEQYF. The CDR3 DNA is TGTGCCAGCAGTTTGGGCAACAGGGGAAGCGACGAGCAGTACTTC.

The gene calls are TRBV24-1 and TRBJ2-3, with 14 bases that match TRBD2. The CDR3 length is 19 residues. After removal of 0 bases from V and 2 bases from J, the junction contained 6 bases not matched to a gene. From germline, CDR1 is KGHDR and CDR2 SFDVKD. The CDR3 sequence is CATSDLQGTSGRATDTQYF. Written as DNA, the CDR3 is TGTGCCACCAGTGATTTGCAGGGGACTAGCGGGAGAGCCACAGATACGCAGTATTTT.

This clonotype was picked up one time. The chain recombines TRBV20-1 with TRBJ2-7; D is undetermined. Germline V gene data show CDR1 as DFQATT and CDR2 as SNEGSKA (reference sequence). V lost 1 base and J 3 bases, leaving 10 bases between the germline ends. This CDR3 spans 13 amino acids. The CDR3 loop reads CSARASDFYEQYV. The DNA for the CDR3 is TGCAGTGCTAGAGCTTCGGATTTCTACGAGCAGTACGTC.

The CDR3 protein is CASSLIPGTGDTGELFF. The CDR3 nucleotides are TGTGCCAGCAGCCTCATACCCGGGACAGGGGACACCGGGGAGCTGTTTTTT. The chain recombines TRBV9 with TRBJ2-2, with 10 positions matching TRBD1. This CDR3 has 17 amino acids. V trimming: 4 bases; J trimming: 3 bases; junction bases outside the gene matches: 9. The V gene's germline CDR1 is SGDLS and CDR2 YYNGEE.

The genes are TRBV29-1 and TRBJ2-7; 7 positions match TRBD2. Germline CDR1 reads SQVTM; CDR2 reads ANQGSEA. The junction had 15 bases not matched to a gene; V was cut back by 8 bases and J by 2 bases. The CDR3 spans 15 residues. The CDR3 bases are TGCAGCACACCGGGACTACCCATCTCCACCTACGAGCAGTACTTC. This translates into CSTPGLPISTYEQYF.

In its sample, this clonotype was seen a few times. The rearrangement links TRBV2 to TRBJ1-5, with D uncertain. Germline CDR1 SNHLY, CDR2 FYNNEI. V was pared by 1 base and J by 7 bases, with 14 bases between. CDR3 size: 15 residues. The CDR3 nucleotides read TGTGCCAGCAGTGAAGTGACGCGTTCGGCACAGCCCCAGCATTTT. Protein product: CASSEVTRSAQPQHF.

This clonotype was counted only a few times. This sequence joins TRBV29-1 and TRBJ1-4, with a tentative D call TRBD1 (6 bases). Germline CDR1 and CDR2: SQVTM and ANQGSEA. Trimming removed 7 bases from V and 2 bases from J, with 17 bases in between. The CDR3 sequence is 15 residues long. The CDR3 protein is CSGRARGETNEKLFF. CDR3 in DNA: TGCAGCGGCCGCGCGAGGGGGGAGACTAATGAAAAACTGTTTTTT.

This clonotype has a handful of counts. CDR3 in DNA: TGTGCCAGCAGTTCCCTACGGGACAGGGGGCGATGGGAATACGGCATTCAGTACTTC. Protein: CASSSLRDRGRWEYGIQYF. The chain couples TRBV27 to TRBJ2-4, with 12 bases aligning to TRBD1. Germline CDR1 MNHEY, CDR2 SMNVEV (reference sequence). V shed 4 bases and J 9 bases; nucleotides not matched to a gene: 19. The CDR3 is 19 residues long.

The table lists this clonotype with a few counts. The CDR3 sequence: CASSSLPSGSSSDTQYF. For the CDR3, the DNA is TGCGCCAGCAGCTCCCTTCCGAGCGGGAGTTCTTCAGATACGCAGTATTTT. The chain carries TRBV5-1 and TRBJ2-3; 8 bases map to TRBD2. Germline CDR1 SGHRS, CDR2 YFSETQ. Losses at the gene ends were 3 bases for V and 4 bases for J; bases not matched to a gene: 13. CDR3 length equals 17 residues.

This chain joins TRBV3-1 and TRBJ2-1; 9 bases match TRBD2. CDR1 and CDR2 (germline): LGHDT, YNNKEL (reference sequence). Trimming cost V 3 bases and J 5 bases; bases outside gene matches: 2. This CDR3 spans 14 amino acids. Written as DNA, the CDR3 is TGTGCCAGCAGCCAGGAGCGGGGGGACAATGAGCAGTTCTTC. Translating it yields CASSQERGDNEQFF.

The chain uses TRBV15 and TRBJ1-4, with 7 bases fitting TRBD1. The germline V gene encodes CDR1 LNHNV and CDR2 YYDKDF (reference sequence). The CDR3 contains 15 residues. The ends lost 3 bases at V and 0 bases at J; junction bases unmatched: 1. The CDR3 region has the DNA TGTGCCACCAGCAGGACAGGGTCAACTAATGAAAAACTGTTTTTT. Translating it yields CATSRTGSTNEKLFF.

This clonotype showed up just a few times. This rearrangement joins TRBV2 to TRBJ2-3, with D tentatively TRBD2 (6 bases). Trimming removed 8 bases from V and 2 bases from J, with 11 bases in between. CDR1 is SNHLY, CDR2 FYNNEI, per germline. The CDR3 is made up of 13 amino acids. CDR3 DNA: TGTGCCAGCGGGGCGGACTACACAGATACGCAGTATTTT. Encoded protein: CASGADYTDTQYF.

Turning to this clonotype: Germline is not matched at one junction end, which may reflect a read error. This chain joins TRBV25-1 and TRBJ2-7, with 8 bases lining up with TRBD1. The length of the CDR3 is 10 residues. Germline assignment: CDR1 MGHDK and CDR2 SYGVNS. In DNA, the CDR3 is TGTGCCAGCAGCAGGGGGCGGGTTCACTTC. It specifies CASSRGRVHF.

Here the CDR3 DNA reads TGCGCCAGCAGCCAAGAGGGGGGGAGGGCCTACAATGAGCAGTTCTTC. The encoded protein is CASSQEGGRAYNEQFF. This rearrangement joins TRBV4-1 to TRBJ2-1, with 7 bases lining up with TRBD2. Germline values: CDR1 MGHRA, CDR2 YSYEKL. The J segment lost 2 bases and the V segment lost 0 bases, leaving 4 bases of the junction unmatched. The CDR3 runs to 16 residues.

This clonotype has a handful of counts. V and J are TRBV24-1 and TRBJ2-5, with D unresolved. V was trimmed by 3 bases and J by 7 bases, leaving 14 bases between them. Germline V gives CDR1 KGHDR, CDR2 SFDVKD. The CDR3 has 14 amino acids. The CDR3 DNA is TGTGCCACCAGTGATCCCCCAGAGACGGGGACCCAGTACTTC. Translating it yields CATSDPPETGTQYF.

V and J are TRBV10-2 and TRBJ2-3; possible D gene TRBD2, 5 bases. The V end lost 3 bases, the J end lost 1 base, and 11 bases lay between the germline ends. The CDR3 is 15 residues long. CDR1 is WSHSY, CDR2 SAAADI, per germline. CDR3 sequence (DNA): TGCGCCAGCAGTGAATTTGGGAGACGCACAGATACGCAGTATTTT. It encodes CASSEFGRRTDTQYF.

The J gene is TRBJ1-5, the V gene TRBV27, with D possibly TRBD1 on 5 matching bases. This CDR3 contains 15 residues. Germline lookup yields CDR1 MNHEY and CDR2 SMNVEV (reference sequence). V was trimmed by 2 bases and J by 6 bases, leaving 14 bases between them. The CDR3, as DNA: TGTGCCAGCAGTTTAGAGGGACCAAGGAGTCAGCCCCAGCATTTT. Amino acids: CASSLEGPRSQPQHF.

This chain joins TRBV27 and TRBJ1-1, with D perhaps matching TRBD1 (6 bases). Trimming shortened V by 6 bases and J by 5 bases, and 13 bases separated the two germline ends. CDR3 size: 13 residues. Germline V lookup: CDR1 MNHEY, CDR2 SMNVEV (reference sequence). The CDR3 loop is CASSPKGTTEAFF. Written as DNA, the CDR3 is TGTGCCAGCAGCCCAAAGGGGACAACTGAAGCTTTCTTT.

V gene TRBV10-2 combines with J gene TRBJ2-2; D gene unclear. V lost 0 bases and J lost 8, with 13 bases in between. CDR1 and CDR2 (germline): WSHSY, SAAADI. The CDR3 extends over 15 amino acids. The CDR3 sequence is CASSESARFGGELFF. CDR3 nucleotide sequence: TGCGCCAGCAGTGAGTCAGCCCGTTTCGGAGGGGAGCTGTTTTTT.